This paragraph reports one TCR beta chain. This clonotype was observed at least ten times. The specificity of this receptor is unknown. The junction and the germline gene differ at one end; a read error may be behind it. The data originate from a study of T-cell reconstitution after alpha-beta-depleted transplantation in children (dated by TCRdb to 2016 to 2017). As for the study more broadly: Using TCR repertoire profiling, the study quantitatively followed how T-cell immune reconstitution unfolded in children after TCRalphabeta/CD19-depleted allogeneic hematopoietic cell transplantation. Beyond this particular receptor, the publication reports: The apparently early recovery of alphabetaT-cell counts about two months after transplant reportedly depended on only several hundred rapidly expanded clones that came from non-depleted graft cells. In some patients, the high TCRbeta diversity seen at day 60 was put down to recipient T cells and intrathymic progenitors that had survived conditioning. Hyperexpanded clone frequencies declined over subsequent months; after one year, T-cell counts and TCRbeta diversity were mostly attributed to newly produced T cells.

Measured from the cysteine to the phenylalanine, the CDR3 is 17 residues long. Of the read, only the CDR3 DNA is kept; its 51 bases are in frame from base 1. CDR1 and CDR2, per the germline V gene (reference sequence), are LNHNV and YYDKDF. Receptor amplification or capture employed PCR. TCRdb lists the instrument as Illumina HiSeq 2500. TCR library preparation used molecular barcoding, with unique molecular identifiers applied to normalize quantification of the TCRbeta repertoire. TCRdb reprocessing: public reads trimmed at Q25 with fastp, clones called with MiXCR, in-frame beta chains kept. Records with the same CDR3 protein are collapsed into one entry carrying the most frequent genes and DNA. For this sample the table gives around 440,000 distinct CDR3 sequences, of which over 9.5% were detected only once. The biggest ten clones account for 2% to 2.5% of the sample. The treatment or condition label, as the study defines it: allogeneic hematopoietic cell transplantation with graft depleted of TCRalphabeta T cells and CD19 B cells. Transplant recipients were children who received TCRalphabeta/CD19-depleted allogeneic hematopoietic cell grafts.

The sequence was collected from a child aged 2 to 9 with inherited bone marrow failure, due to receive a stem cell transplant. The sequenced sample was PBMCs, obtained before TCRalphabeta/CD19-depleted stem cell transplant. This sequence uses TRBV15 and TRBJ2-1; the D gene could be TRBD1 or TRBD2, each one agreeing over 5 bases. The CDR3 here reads CATSRSPGGAGEGFVSF. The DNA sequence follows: TGTGCCACCAGCAGATCCCCGGGCGGAGCAGGAGAGGGGTTTGTAAGCTTC.